This T cell receptor beta chain was observed in a study of chemoradiotherapy in HPV16-positive cancers. General study findings and limits: During treatment, candidate HPV-specific clones and E7-related motifs expanded in tumor. For HPV16-positive patients, expanding HPV-responsive T cells associated with longer recurrence-free survival.

Worth noting for this clone: Its target is unknown.

Sequenced by immunoSEQ multiplex PCR; TCRdb stores in-frame clones only, minus some. This sample has approximately 14,000 clones, with approximately 86% found just once. This CDR3 is 16 amino acids long. With 4 bases removed from V and 0 bases from J, the gap between germline ends came to 11 bases. CDR1 SGHRS and CDR2 YFSETQ come from the germline V gene. The gene calls are TRBV5-1 and TRBJ1-6; unclear D gene. Sequences were derived from blood, sampled from a patient who underwent chemoradiotherapy. This sequence was found in a human donor with HPV-associated anogenital cancer. For the CDR3, the DNA is TGCGCCAGCAGCGCGACGGTCCCCTCCTATAATTCACCCCTCCACTTT. Its translation: CASSATVPSYNSPLHF.